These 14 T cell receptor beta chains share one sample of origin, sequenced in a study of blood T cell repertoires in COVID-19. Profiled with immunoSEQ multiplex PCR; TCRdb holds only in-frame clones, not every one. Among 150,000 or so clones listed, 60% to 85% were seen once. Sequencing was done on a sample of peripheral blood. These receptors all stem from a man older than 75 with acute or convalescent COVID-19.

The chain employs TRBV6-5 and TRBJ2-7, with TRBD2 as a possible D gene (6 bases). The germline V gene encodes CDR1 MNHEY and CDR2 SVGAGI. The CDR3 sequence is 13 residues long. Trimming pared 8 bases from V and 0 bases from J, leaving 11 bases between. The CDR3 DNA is TGTGCCAGCTGGGGCGGGACCTCCTACGAGCAGTACGTC. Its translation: CASWGGTSYEQYV.

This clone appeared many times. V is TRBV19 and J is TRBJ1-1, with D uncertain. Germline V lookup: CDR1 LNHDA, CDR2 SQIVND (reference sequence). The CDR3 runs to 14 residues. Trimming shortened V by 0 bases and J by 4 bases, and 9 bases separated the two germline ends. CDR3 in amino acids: CASSIDPGSTEAFF. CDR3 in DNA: TGTGCCAGTAGTATAGATCCAGGTTCCACTGAAGCTTTCTTT. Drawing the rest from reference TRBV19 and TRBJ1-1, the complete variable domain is DGGITQSPKYLFRKEGQNVTLSCEQNLNHDAMYWYRQDPGQGLRLIYYSQIVNDFQKGDIAEGYSVSREKKESFPLTVTSAQKNPTAFYLCASSIDPGSTEAFFGQGTRLTVV.

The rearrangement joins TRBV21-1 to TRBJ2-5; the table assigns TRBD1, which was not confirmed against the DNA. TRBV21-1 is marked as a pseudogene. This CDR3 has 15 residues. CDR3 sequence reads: CASSKAPQGIETQYF. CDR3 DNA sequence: TGTGCCAGCAGCAAAGCCCCACAGGGGATCGAGACCCAGTACTTC.

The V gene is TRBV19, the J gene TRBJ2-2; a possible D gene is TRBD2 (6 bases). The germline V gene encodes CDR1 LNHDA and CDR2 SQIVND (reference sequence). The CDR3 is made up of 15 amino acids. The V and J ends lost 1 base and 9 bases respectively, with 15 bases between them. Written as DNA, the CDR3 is TGTGCCAGTAGTATAGGACGGGACTTCCCCCGGGAGCTGTTTTTT. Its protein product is CASSIGRDFPRELFF.

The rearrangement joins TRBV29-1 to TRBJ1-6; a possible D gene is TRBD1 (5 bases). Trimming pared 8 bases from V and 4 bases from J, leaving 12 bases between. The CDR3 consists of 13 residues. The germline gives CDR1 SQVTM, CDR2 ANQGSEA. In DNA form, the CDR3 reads TGCAGCTTCCGGGGGGGATATAATTCACCCCTCCACTTT. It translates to CSFRGGYNSPLHF.

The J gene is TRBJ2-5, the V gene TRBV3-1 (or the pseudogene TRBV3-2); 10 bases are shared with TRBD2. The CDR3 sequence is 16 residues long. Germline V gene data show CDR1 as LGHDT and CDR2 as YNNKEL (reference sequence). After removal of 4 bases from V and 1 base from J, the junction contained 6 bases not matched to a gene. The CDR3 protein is CASSRGASGGQETQYF. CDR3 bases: TGTGCCAGCAGCCGCGGGGCTAGCGGGGGCCAAGAGACCCAGTACTTC.

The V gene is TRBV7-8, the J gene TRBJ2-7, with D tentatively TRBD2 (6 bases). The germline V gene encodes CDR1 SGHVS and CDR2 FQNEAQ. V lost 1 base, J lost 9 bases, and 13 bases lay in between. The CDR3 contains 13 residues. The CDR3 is CASSLGLSGRQYF. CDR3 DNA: TGTGCCAGCAGCTTAGGTCTGTCCGGGAGGCAGTACTTC.

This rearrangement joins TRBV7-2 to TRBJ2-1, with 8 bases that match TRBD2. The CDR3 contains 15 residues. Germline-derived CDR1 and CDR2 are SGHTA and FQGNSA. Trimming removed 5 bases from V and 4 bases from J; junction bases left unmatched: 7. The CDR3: CASSPWRGDYNEQFF. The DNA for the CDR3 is TGTGCCAGCAGCCCTTGGCGGGGGGATTACAATGAGCAGTTCTTC.

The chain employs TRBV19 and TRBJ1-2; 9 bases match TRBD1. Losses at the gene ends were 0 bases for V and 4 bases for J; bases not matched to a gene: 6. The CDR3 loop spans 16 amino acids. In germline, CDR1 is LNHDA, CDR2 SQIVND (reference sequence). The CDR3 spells CASSIDQQGALYGYTF. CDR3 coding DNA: TGTGCCAGTAGTATAGATCAACAGGGGGCCCTCTATGGCTACACCTTC.

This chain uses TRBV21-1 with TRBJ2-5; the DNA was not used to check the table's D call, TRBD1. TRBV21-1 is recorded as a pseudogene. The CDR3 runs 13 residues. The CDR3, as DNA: TGTGCCAGCAGCAAAGTCAGGCAAGAGACCCAGTACTTC. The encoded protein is CASSKVRQETQYF.

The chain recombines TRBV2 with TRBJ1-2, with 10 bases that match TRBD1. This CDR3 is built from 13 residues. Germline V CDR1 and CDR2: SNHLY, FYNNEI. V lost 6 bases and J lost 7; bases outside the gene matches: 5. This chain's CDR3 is CASRDRGLLGYTF. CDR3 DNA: TGTGCCAGCAGAGACAGGGGGCTCCTTGGCTACACCTTC. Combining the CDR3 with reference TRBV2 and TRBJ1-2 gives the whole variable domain EPEVTQTPSHQVTQMGQEVILRCVPISNHLYFYWYRQILGQKVEFLVSFYNNEISEKSEIFDDQFSVERPDGSNFTLKIRSTKLEDSAMYFCASRDRGLLGYTFGSGTRLTVV.

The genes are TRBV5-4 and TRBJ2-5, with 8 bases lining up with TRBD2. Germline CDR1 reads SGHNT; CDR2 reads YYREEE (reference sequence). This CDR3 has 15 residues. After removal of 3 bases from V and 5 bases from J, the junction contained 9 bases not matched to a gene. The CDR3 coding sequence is TGTGCCAGCAGCTACCCGACTAGCGACAGGGAGACCCAGTACTTC. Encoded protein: CASSYPTSDRETQYF.

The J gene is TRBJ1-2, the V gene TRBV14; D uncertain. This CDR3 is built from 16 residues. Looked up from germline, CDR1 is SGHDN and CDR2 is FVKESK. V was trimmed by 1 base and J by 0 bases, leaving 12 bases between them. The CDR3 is CASSQAVSRANYGYTF. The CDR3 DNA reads TGTGCCAGCAGCCAAGCCGTCTCAAGAGCTAACTATGGCTACACCTTC.

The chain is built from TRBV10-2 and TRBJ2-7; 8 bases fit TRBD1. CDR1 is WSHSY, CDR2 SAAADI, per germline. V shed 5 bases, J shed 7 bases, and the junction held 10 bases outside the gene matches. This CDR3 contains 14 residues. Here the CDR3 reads CASSLTRGQAEQYV. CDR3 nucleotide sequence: TGCGCCAGCAGTTTGACTAGGGGACAGGCAGAGCAGTACGTC.